The entry below describes one T cell receptor (beta chain). Antigen unknown. Sequenced patients had shown CD8+CD57+ cell expansion by flow cytometry. There was no therapy given to any patient before the blood sampling took place. The sample is drawn from a study of CD8+CD57+ T cells in acquired aplastic anemia. General observations from the study: Significant differences in CD8+ Simpson's diversity were not observed between patients and controls. Fewer than 35 CD8+ CDR3 sequences occurred in both the patients and the controls.

Researchers used genomic DNA as the template to profile TCR beta VDJ and CDR3. Each CDR3 protein gets one entry after TCRdb re-called the reads with MiXCR. This sample has roughly 250,000 distinct CDR3 sequences, with roughly 82% found just once. This CDR3 is 16 amino acids long. The germline V gene encodes CDR1 SEHNR and CDR2 FQNEAQ (reference sequence). This TCR was recovered from a human donor with aplastic anemia. V and J are TRBV7-9 and TRBJ2-7; TRBD1 matches at 10 bases. Near its end, the DNA agrees better with TRBJ2-5, so the J call may be wrong. Sequences were obtained from sorted CD4+, CD8+, or CD8+CD57+ T cells (not recorded which) from PBMCs. The CDR3 DNA reads TGTGCCAGCAGCGGTCGTCTAGGGACAGGGGTCGAGACCCAGTACTTC. As protein: CASSGRLGTGVETQYF.